These 9 T cell receptor beta chains were all obtained from the same sample, sequenced in a study of blood T cells in healthy people across ages (dated by TCRdb to about 2015). Receptor amplification or capture employed 5' RACE. A second PCR of roughly 7 to 11 cycles was performed with a sample-barcoded 5' primer and a J-beta primer mix. Using fastp trimming at Q25 and MiXCR clonotype assembly, TCRdb reanalyzed the public sequencing data and kept in-frame beta chains. CDR3 protein sequences are deduplicated, and each keeps its most common genes and DNA. The sample table records some 1,800,000 distinct CDR3 sequences; approximately 39% of these occur just once. The ten top clones hold about 23% of the sample. The sequencing input was blood. The receptors were sampled from a human donor in good health.

This clonotype was observed a few times. This chain joins TRBV6-5 and TRBJ1-5; TRBD1 aligns across 9 bases. Trimming cost V 6 bases and J 2 bases; bases outside gene matches: 5. CDR3 length equals 15 residues. CDR1 is MNHEY and CDR2 is SVGAGI in the germline V gene. In nucleotides, the CDR3 is TGTGCCAGCAGCCAGGACAGGGGTCGCAATCAGCCCCAGCATTTT. It yields the protein CASSQDRGRNQPQHF.

This clonotype came up a few times. V is TRBV25-1 and J is TRBJ1-6, with 7 bases lining up with TRBD1. With V trimmed by 2 bases and J by 7 bases, 11 bases remained unmatched. The CDR3 length is 17 residues. Germline assignment: CDR1 MGHDK and CDR2 SYGVNS. The CDR3 loop is CASSEPRDRAGNSPLHF. In nucleotides, the CDR3 is TGTGCCAGCAGTGAACCCAGAGACAGGGCTGGAAATTCACCCCTCCACTTT.

This clonotype was observed a few times. The chain is built from TRBV7-8 and TRBJ2-7; D is perhaps TRBD1 (5 bases). This CDR3 is built from 14 residues. Per germline, CDR1 SGHVS and CDR2 FQNEAQ. Trimming took 6 bases from V and 7 from J, leaving 19 bases between them. Written as DNA, the CDR3 is TGTGCCAGCAGTCTCACTGAAGGGGTAATTGAGCAGTACTTC. It encodes CASSLTEGVIEQYF.

This clonotype was found a few times. This chain's CDR3 is CASSIRDKNIQYF. The CDR3 nucleotides read TGTGCCAGCAGCATCCGGGACAAAAACATTCAGTACTTC. The V and J genes are TRBV7-2 and TRBJ2-4; a weak D match, TRBD2 (5 bases). From germline, CDR1 is SGHTA and CDR2 FQGNSA. The CDR3 consists of 13 residues. Trimming removed 5 bases at V and 3 bases at J, with 8 bases between.

V is TRBV4-3 and J is TRBJ1-1, with D possibly being TRBD1 (5 bases). This CDR3 is 14 amino acids long. In germline, CDR1 is LGHNA, CDR2 YSLEER. Trimming shortened V by 3 bases and J by 4 bases, and 12 bases separated the two germline ends. CDR3 sequence (DNA): TGCGCCAGCAGCCACCCCTATGGGGGCACTGAAGCTTTCTTT. It specifies CASSHPYGGTEAFF.

Turning to this clonotype: An end of the junction does not agree with germline; a read error may underlie this. This chain connects TRBV15 to TRBJ2-1; the D gene is possibly TRBD1 (5 bases). CDR3 length: 14 amino acids. CDR1 and CDR2 (germline): LNHNV, YYDKDF (reference sequence). CDR3 sequence reads: CATSRDPGWNEQFF. The CDR3 DNA reads as TGTGCTACCAGCAGAGATCCAGGGTGGAATGAGCAGTTCTTC.

V and J are TRBV7-9 and TRBJ2-1; 8 bases align to TRBD1. V shed 0 bases, J shed 6 bases, and the junction held 7 bases outside the gene matches. CDR1 and CDR2 from the germline V gene are SEHNR and FQNEAQ (reference sequence). The CDR3 has 16 amino acids. CDR3 sequence reads: CASSLATGTGSNEQFF. The CDR3 region has the DNA TGTGCCAGCAGCTTAGCCACGGGGACAGGCTCCAATGAGCAGTTCTTC.

There are many counts of this clonotype. The chain combines TRBV4-1 with TRBJ2-3; a weak D match, TRBD2 (5 bases). This CDR3 contains 14 residues. The V gene lost 0 bases and the J gene lost 10 bases, with 14 bases spanning the gap. The germline gives CDR1 MGHRA, CDR2 YSYEKL. CDR3 loop: CASSQDRSSSPQYF. The CDR3 DNA sequence: TGCGCCAGCAGCCAAGATAGGTCTAGCAGCCCGCAGTATTTT.

The chain combines TRBV20-1 with TRBJ2-3; no reliable D call. The CDR3 loop spans 15 amino acids. V lost 4 bases and J lost 6, with 20 bases in between. The germline CDR1 and CDR2 sequences are DFQATT and SNEGSKA (reference sequence). In DNA, the CDR3 is TGCAGTGCTATAGTGCGAGGCGAGCGCCCCGATACGCAGTATTTT. Its translation: CSAIVRGERPDTQYF.